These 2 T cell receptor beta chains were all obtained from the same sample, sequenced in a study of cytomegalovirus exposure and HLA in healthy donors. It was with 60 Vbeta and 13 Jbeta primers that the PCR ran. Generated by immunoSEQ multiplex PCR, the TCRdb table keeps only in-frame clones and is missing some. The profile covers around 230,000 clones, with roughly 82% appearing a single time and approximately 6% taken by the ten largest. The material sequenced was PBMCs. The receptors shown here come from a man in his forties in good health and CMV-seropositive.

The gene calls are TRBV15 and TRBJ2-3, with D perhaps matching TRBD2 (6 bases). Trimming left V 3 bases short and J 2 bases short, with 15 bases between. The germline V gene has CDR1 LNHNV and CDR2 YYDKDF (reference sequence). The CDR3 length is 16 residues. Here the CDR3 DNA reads TGTGCCACCAGCAGGCATAGCGGCGGCTACACAGATACGCAGTATTTT. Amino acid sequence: CATSRHSGGYTDTQYF.

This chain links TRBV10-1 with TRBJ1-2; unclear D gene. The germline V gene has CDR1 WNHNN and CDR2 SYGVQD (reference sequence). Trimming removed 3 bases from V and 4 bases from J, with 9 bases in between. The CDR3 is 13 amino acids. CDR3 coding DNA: TGCGCCAGCAGTGAATCAGGTTCCTATGGCTACACCTTC. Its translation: CASSESGSYGYTF.